These 15 T cell receptor beta chains came from one sample sequenced in a study of vaccination effects on CD4 cells after COVID-19. Antigens of these TCRs are unknown. Some clones are missing from TCRdb's copy, which holds only in-frame ones; the method was immunoSEQ multiplex PCR. The sample has roughly 30,000 clones; around 80% are singletons. Sequencing in the ViraFEST assay came after antigen-specific CD4+ T cells had been expanded with viral peptide pools, which were used to stimulate PBMC. Following an approximately eleven-day culture, CD4+ T cells were purified. Recipients of the vaccine had no prior SARS-CoV-2 infection and negative nucleocapsid antibodies. This material consisted of CD4+ T cells from PBMCs cultured with SARS-CoV-2 spike peptides, taken before COVID-19 vaccination. Receptors originate from a human donor who received a COVID-19 vaccine.

The gene calls are TRBV7-9 and TRBJ1-4, with D tentatively TRBD1 (5 bases). Germline V gene lookup returns CDR1 SEHNR and CDR2 FQNEAQ (reference sequence). The CDR3 has 15 amino acids. Trimming cost V 5 bases and J 0 bases, with 10 bases left between them. The CDR3 nucleotides are TGTGCCAGCAGCCAGGGCCTTGCAACTAATGAAAAACTGTTTTTT. Amino acids: CASSQGLATNEKLFF.

The chain has TRBV19 and TRBJ1-5; a weak D match, TRBD1 (6 bases). The CDR3 has 17 amino acids. The germline gives CDR1 LNHDA, CDR2 SQIVND (reference sequence). Between the trimmed V and J ends, which lost 5 bases and 2 bases, there was a span of 19 bases. The CDR3 DNA sequence: TGTGCCAGTAGTTCTCCCCAGGGGAACAAGGGCAATCAGCCCCAGCATTTT. This encodes CASSSPQGNKGNQPQHF.

The V gene is TRBV5-1, the J gene TRBJ1-2; 11 bases are shared with TRBD1. V shed 4 bases, J shed 9 bases, and the junction held 14 bases outside the gene matches. The length of the CDR3 is 16 residues. From germline, CDR1 is SGHRS and CDR2 YFSETQ. The CDR3 loop is CASSISSGQGGGSYTF. In DNA, the CDR3 is TGCGCCAGCAGCATATCATCGGGACAGGGGGGTGGGAGCTACACCTTC.

The count of this clone is one. The CDR3 nucleotides read TGTGCCACCAGCAGAGATAGGGCTGACTACAATGAGCAGTTCTTC. It translates to CATSRDRADYNEQFF. This chain uses TRBV15 with TRBJ2-1; no clear D gene. The CDR3 contains 15 residues. V dropped 0 bases and J dropped 3 bases, with 9 bases sitting between them. Germline CDR1 reads LNHNV; CDR2 reads YYDKDF (reference sequence).

The chain recombines TRBV18 with TRBJ1-1; TRBD1 matches 7 bases. This CDR3 contains 17 residues. Per the germline V gene, CDR1 is KGHSH and CDR2 is LQKENI. J was trimmed by 3 bases and V by 3 bases; bases with no gene match: 13. CDR3: CASSPQGGAGQHTEAFF. In nucleotides, the CDR3 is TGTGCCAGCTCACCGCAAGGGGGCGCAGGCCAGCACACTGAAGCTTTCTTT.

This chain joins TRBV28 and TRBJ2-3; D is unclear. Trimming took off 10 bases at V and 4 bases at J, with 12 bases between the two ends. The length of the CDR3 is 12 residues. Per germline, CDR1 MDHEN and CDR2 SYDVKM. The CDR3 protein is CATGQRSDTQYF. CDR3 sequence (DNA): TGTGCCACCGGGCAGAGGTCAGATACGCAGTATTTT.

The chain employs TRBV6-1 and TRBJ2-3; 9 bases are shared with TRBD2. Germline CDR1 is MNHNS and CDR2 is SASEGT. The CDR3 totals 16 residues. The trim removed 2 bases at V and 5 bases at J, leaving 8 bases unmatched. In nucleotides, the CDR3 is TGTGCCAGCAGTGAATTCGGCGGGGGGGCCCAAGATACGCAGTATTTT. This encodes CASSEFGGGAQDTQYF.

This clone was observed a few times. CDR3 sequence reads: CASSFAQGHQPQHF. The CDR3 region has the DNA TGTGCCAGCAGTTTTGCTCAGGGGCACCAGCCCCAGCATTTT. The chain is built from TRBV27 and TRBJ1-5; TRBD1 is a possible D gene (6 bases). V lost 3 bases, J lost 7 bases, and 13 bases lay in between. The CDR3 has 14 residues. The germline CDR1 and CDR2 sequences are MNHEY and SMNVEV (reference sequence).

The chain carries TRBV3-1 (or the pseudogene TRBV3-2) and TRBJ1-1, with a possible D match to TRBD1 (5 bases). CDR1 LGHDT and CDR2 YNNKEL come from the germline V gene (reference sequence). Deletions cut 6 bases from V and 1 base from J, with 9 bases between. The CDR3 extends over 13 amino acids. This CDR3 reads CASRRDRNTEAFF. The CDR3 region has the DNA TGTGCCAGCAGACGAGACAGGAACACTGAAGCTTTCTTT.

The V call is TRBV15, the J call TRBJ2-5; no firm D call. This CDR3 contains 12 residues. V lost 4 bases and J lost 7, with 10 bases in between. CDR1 and CDR2 (germline): LNHNV, YYDKDF (reference sequence). CDR3 coding DNA: TGTGCCACCAGCACCTTCCCCGGGACCCAGTACTTC. This encodes CATSTFPGTQYF.

The V and J genes are TRBV6-5 and TRBJ1-3; a weak D match, TRBD1 (5 bases). V shed 6 bases and J shed 2 bases, with 11 bases lying between them. CDR1 is MNHEY, CDR2 SVGAGI, per germline. The CDR3 sequence is 14 residues long. The CDR3 here is CASRRGVTGNTIYF. Written as DNA, the CDR3 is TGTGCCAGCAGACGAGGGGTTACTGGAAACACCATATATTTT.

The chain links TRBV25-1 to TRBJ1-1; D perhaps matches TRBD1 (6 bases). Germline loops: CDR1 MGHDK, CDR2 SYGVNS. With 8 bases removed from V and 4 bases from J, the gap between germline ends came to 17 bases. This CDR3 is built from 14 residues. The CDR3 region is CASRRQDLSTEAFF. In DNA form, the CDR3 reads TGTGCCAGCCGCCGACAGGACCTAAGCACTGAAGCTTTCTTT.

The chain recombines TRBV19 with TRBJ2-7, with D possibly matching TRBD2 (7 bases). Trimming pared 5 bases from V and 3 bases from J, leaving 17 bases between. The CDR3 sequence is 15 residues long. CDR1 is LNHDA, CDR2 SQIVND, per germline (reference sequence). CDR3 in amino acids: CASSDPGGRSYEQYF. As DNA, the CDR3 is TGTGCCAGTAGTGACCCCGGGGGGCGAAGCTACGAGCAGTACTTC. Supplemented by reference TRBV19 and TRBJ2-7, the full variable domain reads DGGITQSPKYLFRKEGQNVTLSCEQNLNHDAMYWYRQDPGQGLRLIYYSQIVNDFQKGDIAEGYSVSREKKESFPLTVTSAQKNPTAFYLCASSDPGGRSYEQYFGPGTRLTVT.

In DNA, the CDR3 is TGTGCCAGCAGTGTGGGGGGGATCATGAACACTGAAGCTTTCTTT. Encoded protein: CASSVGGIMNTEAFF. The chain uses TRBV28 and TRBJ1-1, with D perhaps TRBD1 (5 bases). The V end lost 5 bases, the J end lost 0 bases, and 13 bases lay between the germline ends. CDR1 and CDR2 from the germline V gene are MDHEN and SYDVKM. The CDR3 is made up of 15 amino acids. The whole variable domain, remainder taken from reference TRBV28 and TRBJ1-1, is DVKVTQSSRYLVKRTGEKVFLECVQDMDHENMFWYRQDPGLGLRLIYFSYDVKMKEKGDIPEGYSVSREKKERFSLILESASTNQTSMYLCASSVGGIMNTEAFFGQGTRLTVV.

The chain combines TRBV20-1 with TRBJ1-1; D ambiguous. Trimming removed 3 bases at V and 0 bases at J, with 5 bases between. Germline values: CDR1 DFQATT, CDR2 SNEGSKA (reference sequence). The CDR3 covers 12 residues. The CDR3: CSASFLNTEAFF. The CDR3 coding sequence is TGCAGTGCTAGTTTCCTGAACACTGAAGCTTTCTTT.